This passage covers 26 T cell receptor beta chains from one sample sequenced in a study of T cells in Graves' hyperthyroidism and ophthalmopathy. RNA transcripts were the template for amplifying TCR beta CDR3 regions. Carried out on the TCR CDR3, a first-round RT-PCR used the HTBI primer set. TCRdb itself ran the multiplex PCR reads through MiXCR, one entry per CDR3 protein. The table includes some 370,000 distinct CDR3 sequences, 11% to 15% detected once. Sequencing was performed on blood. The source is a man aged 50 to 59 with Graves' ophthalmopathy.

This clonotype came up a few times. The chain recombines TRBV4-1 with TRBJ2-2, with TRBD2 matching 8 bases. V trimming: 0 bases; J trimming: 1 base; junction bases outside the gene matches: 4. Germline V gives CDR1 MGHRA, CDR2 YSYEKL. The CDR3 length is 17 residues. The CDR3 DNA sequence: TGCGCCAGCAGCCAAGATGGGCTAGCGGGGAACACCGGGGAGCTGTTTTTT. Translated: CASSQDGLAGNTGELFF.

This clonotype occurred many times. This rearrangement joins TRBV10-3 to TRBJ2-7, with 11 nucleotides matching TRBD2. This CDR3 has 16 residues. The V gene's germline CDR1 is ENHRY and CDR2 SYGVKD. Losses at the gene ends were 7 bases for V and 6 bases for J; bases not matched to a gene: 14. The CDR3 DNA follows: TGTGCCATCACCGAGCAACTAGCGGGGGCCTTACGCGAGCAGTACTTC. Translating gives CAITEQLAGALREQYF.

The chain couples TRBV20-1 to TRBJ2-1, with TRBD2 matching over 7 bases. J was trimmed by 8 bases and V by 2 bases; bases with no gene match: 15. The germline V gene has CDR1 DFQATT and CDR2 SNEGSKA (reference sequence). The length of the CDR3 is 16 residues. The CDR3 region has the DNA TGCAGTGCTAGAAGTCTAGCGGCAAAGTTAGGATATGAGCAGTTCTTC. Protein: CSARSLAAKLGYEQFF.

This chain connects TRBV19 to TRBJ2-3; D unclear. Deletions cut 3 bases from V and 6 bases from J, with 7 bases between. Looked up from germline, CDR1 is LNHDA and CDR2 is SQIVND (reference sequence). There are 12 residues in the CDR3. CDR3 sequence: CASSIRVDTQYF. As DNA, the CDR3 is TGTGCCAGTAGTATTCGGGTGGATACGCAGTATTTT.

This clonotype has only a few counts. The gene calls are TRBV19 and TRBJ2-1; the match to TRBD1 covers 11 bases. CDR1 and CDR2 (germline): LNHDA, SQIVND (reference sequence). The CDR3 length is 15 residues. Trimming removed 3 bases from V and 6 bases from J; junction bases left unmatched: 4. The CDR3 loop is CASSIRDRGSNEQFF. The CDR3 nucleotides are TGTGCCAGTAGTATCCGGGACAGGGGGTCCAATGAGCAGTTCTTC. Full variable domain (missing parts from reference TRBV19 and TRBJ2-1): DGGITQSPKYLFRKEGQNVTLSCEQNLNHDAMYWYRQDPGQGLRLIYYSQIVNDFQKGDIAEGYSVSREKKESFPLTVTSAQKNPTAFYLCASSIRDRGSNEQFFGPGTRLTVL.

The chain has TRBV20-1 and TRBJ1-1; D possibly corresponds to TRBD1 (5 bases). There are 14 residues in the CDR3. Germline CDR1 is DFQATT and CDR2 is SNEGSKA (reference sequence). The ends were cut back, 3 bases at V and 1 base at J, with 12 bases in the middle. The CDR3 here is CSASYQGANTEAFF. The CDR3, as DNA: TGCAGTGCTAGCTACCAGGGAGCGAACACTGAAGCTTTCTTT.

This clonotype has ten or more counts. The chain uses TRBV3-1 and TRBJ2-3; D is perhaps TRBD2 (6 bases). V lost 4 bases and J lost 3, with 8 bases in between. This CDR3 comprises 13 residues. Germline CDR1 LGHDT, CDR2 YNNKEL (reference sequence). CDR3 sequence: CASSPRGTDTQYF. The CDR3 coding sequence is TGTGCCAGCAGCCCTCGGGGGACAGATACGCAGTATTTT.

In its sample, this clonotype was seen a few times. CDR3 nucleotides: TGTGCCAGCAGTGGGAAGCTGTGGGTTACGAACACCGGGGAGCTGTTTTTT. It encodes CASSGKLWVTNTGELFF. This chain uses TRBV6-1 with TRBJ2-2, with D unclear. The CDR3 runs 17 residues. CDR1 and CDR2 (germline): MNHNS, SASEGT. V was shortened by 4 bases and J by 0 bases, with 15 bases between the two germline ends.

In its sample, this clonotype was seen many times. The chain couples TRBV7-9 to TRBJ2-3, with a possible D match to TRBD2 (5 bases). This CDR3 comprises 16 residues. Germline V lookup: CDR1 SEHNR, CDR2 FQNEAQ (reference sequence). V gave up 7 bases and J gave up 5 bases, with 22 bases separating them. In DNA form, the CDR3 reads TGTGCCAGCACCCCCATACTAGGAGGTGGCGGAGATACGCAGTATTTT. Translation: CASTPILGGGGDTQYF.

This clonotype was counted ten times or more. The chain links TRBV20-1 to TRBJ2-7; D call uncertain. CDR3 length: 13 amino acids. V was shortened by 3 bases and J by 5 bases, with 14 bases between the two germline ends. Germline assignment: CDR1 DFQATT and CDR2 SNEGSKA (reference sequence). DNA for the CDR3: TGCAGTGCTAGCGATAGCCCCGTCAACGAGCAGTACTTC. Its translation is CSASDSPVNEQYF.

This clonotype was recorded at least ten times. The V gene is TRBV2, the J gene TRBJ2-1; 11 nucleotides agree with TRBD2. Germline-derived CDR1 and CDR2 are SNHLY and FYNNEI. The trim removed 6 bases at V and 6 bases at J, leaving 4 bases unmatched. The CDR3 has 14 residues. In nucleotides, the CDR3 is TGTGCCAGCAGACGACTAGCGGGACTCAATGAGCAGTTCTTC. This encodes CASRRLAGLNEQFF. The variable domain in full, completed from reference TRBV2 and TRBJ2-1, reads EPEVTQTPSHQVTQMGQEVILRCVPISNHLYFYWYRQILGQKVEFLVSFYNNEISEKSEIFDDQFSVERPDGSNFTLKIRSTKLEDSAMYFCASRRLAGLNEQFFGPGTRLTVL.

This clonotype was observed at least ten times. The gene calls are TRBV10-3 and TRBJ2-7; 9 bases fit TRBD1. This CDR3 region has 21 residues. CDR1 and CDR2 (germline): ENHRY, SYGVKD. Germline trimming cut 1 base from V and 3 bases from J; bases unmatched to any gene: 22. This chain's CDR3 is CAISEYDTGTGSQPWIYEQYF. The CDR3 region has the DNA TGTGCCATCAGTGAGTACGATACTGGGACAGGGAGTCAGCCTTGGATCTACGAGCAGTACTTC.

This clonotype was picked up many times. The V and J genes are TRBV30 and TRBJ2-5; D remains ambiguous. The V end lost 0 bases, the J end lost 2 bases, and 7 bases lay between the germline ends. The germline V gene has CDR1 GTSNPN and CDR2 SVGIG (reference sequence). The CDR3 extends over 13 amino acids. The CDR3 reads CAWSVVGQETQYF. The DNA of the CDR3 is TGTGCCTGGAGTGTAGTAGGGCAAGAGACCCAGTACTTC.

In its sample, this clonotype was seen many times. The rearrangement links TRBV2 to TRBJ2-7; D possibly corresponds to TRBD2 (6 bases). The germline V gene has CDR1 SNHLY and CDR2 FYNNEI. Trimming removed 3 bases at V and 1 base at J, with 13 bases between. This CDR3 comprises 15 residues. The CDR3 loop is CASSDSGRSSYEQYF. In DNA, the CDR3 is TGTGCCAGCAGTGATTCCGGGAGAAGTTCCTACGAGCAGTACTTC.

On this clonotype itself: The germline gene is not matched at one end of the junction; a read error may be the cause. The rearrangement uses TRBV7-2 and TRBJ2-3, with 7 bases identical to TRBD2. Germline V gene sequence: CDR1 SGHTA, CDR2 FQGNSA. The CDR3 is made up of 14 amino acids. CDR3 bases: TGTGCCAGCAGCATGGGCGGGAGCACAGATACGCGGTATTTT. Residues: CASSMGGSTDTRYF.

This clonotype was observed many times. The chain combines TRBV3-1 with TRBJ1-1; maybe TRBD1 (5 bases). This CDR3 comprises 17 residues. V lost 0 bases to trimming and J lost 4 bases, with 18 bases between them. In germline, CDR1 is LGHDT, CDR2 YNNKEL (reference sequence). In nucleotides, the CDR3 is TGTGCCAGCAGCCAAGATGCTAGGGGCCTCGGGGGCACTGAAGCTTTCTTT. It encodes CASSQDARGLGGTEAFF.

This clonotype was recorded many times. V gene TRBV12-3 or TRBV12-4 combines with J gene TRBJ2-7, with TRBD2 identical over 13 bases. The CDR3 is 14 amino acids. With V trimmed by 4 bases and J by 7 bases, 4 bases remained unmatched. The CDR3 protein is CASSSGLAGDEQYF. The CDR3 nucleotides are TGTGCCAGCAGTTCAGGACTAGCGGGAGATGAGCAGTACTTC.

In this sample, this clonotype turned up many times. The genes are TRBV28 and TRBJ1-2, with D perhaps TRBD1 (6 bases). Trimming removed 2 bases at V and 3 bases at J, with 19 bases between. The germline CDR1 and CDR2 sequences are MDHEN and SYDVKM. The CDR3 has 17 amino acids. CDR3 sequence: CASSLPNAGVGDYGYTF. The CDR3 DNA sequence: TGTGCCAGCAGTTTACCCAACGCAGGGGTCGGTGACTATGGCTACACCTTC.

This clonotype was observed many times. The rearrangement joins TRBV18 to TRBJ1-1; D not certain. V was clipped by 0 bases and J by 8 bases, with 13 bases between them. The germline CDR1 and CDR2 sequences are KGHSH and LQKENI. The CDR3 is made up of 14 amino acids. The CDR3: CASSPPMRFQEAFF. The CDR3 DNA sequence: TGTGCCAGCTCACCACCGATGAGGTTTCAAGAAGCTTTCTTT.

This clonotype came up many times. The chain employs TRBV5-1 and TRBJ2-1; 7 bases match TRBD1. The CDR3 sequence is 14 residues long. V was clipped by 4 bases and J by 6 bases; unmatched bases: 7. Germline CDR1 reads SGHRS; CDR2 reads YFSETQ. CDR3 sequence (DNA): TGCGCCAGCAGCCGGGACAGAAATGTCAATGAGCAGTTCTTC. Amino acids: CASSRDRNVNEQFF.

At least ten counts were recorded for this clonotype. The chain carries TRBV10-3 and TRBJ2-5; D might be TRBD1 (6 bases). Germline lookup yields CDR1 ENHRY and CDR2 SYGVKD. Trimming removed 1 base from V and 2 bases from J, with 8 bases in between. The CDR3 covers 14 residues. CDR3 in DNA: TGTGCCATCAGTGAGTGGACAGAACAAGAGACCCAGTACTTC. Translated, it gives CAISEWTEQETQYF.

The genes are TRBV9 and TRBJ2-2; TRBD1 matches at 10 bases. The germline V gene encodes CDR1 SGDLS and CDR2 YYNGEE. This CDR3 comprises 17 residues. The trim removed 1 base at V and 8 bases at J, leaving 11 bases unmatched. The CDR3 loop reads CASSVMRTGGAPGELFF. CDR3 bases: TGTGCCAGCAGCGTAATGAGGACAGGGGGTGCACCGGGGGAGCTGTTTTTT.

Remarks on this clonotype: This may stem from a read error, because a much larger clone lies one nucleotide away. The chain's CDR3 is CASSAIQGSVDTQYF. The CDR3 DNA follows: TGTGCCAGCAGCGCAATACAGGGGTCGGTAGATACGCAGTATTTT. The rearrangement uses TRBV7-9 and TRBJ2-3, with 7 bases fitting TRBD1. The germline CDR1 and CDR2 sequences are SEHNR and FQNEAQ (reference sequence). The CDR3 totals 15 residues. J lost 5 bases, V lost 5 bases, and 10 bases had no gene match.

This clonotype has a count of ten or more. The chain links TRBV6-1 to TRBJ1-1; 9 bases agree with TRBD1. This CDR3 has 16 residues. Germline V gene sequence: CDR1 MNHNS, CDR2 SASEGT. V gave up 0 bases and J gave up 5 bases; unmatched junction bases: 7. The CDR3 loop is CASSEARDRVYTEAFF. CDR3 DNA: TGTGCCAGCAGTGAAGCGCGGGACAGGGTATATACTGAAGCTTTCTTT.

The rearrangement uses TRBV19 and TRBJ2-5; 10 nucleotides line up with TRBD1. V lost 5 bases to trimming and J lost 4 bases; unmatched junction nucleotides: 7. CDR3 length: 15 residues. The germline gives CDR1 LNHDA, CDR2 SQIVND (reference sequence). Here the CDR3 reads CASSSTGGKGETQYF. Here the CDR3 DNA reads TGTGCCAGTAGTTCGACAGGGGGCAAGGGAGAGACCCAGTACTTC.

This clonotype occurred a few times. This chain uses TRBV28 with TRBJ2-1; TRBD2 is a possible D gene (5 bases). There are 14 residues in the CDR3. V was clipped by 5 bases and J by 4 bases, with 12 bases between them. The germline gives CDR1 MDHEN, CDR2 SYDVKM. The CDR3 loop is CASSPLSGYNEQFF. The CDR3 region has the DNA TGTGCCAGCAGTCCGCTATCGGGGTACAATGAGCAGTTCTTC. Full variable domain (rest looked up from reference TRBV28 and TRBJ2-1): DVKVTQSSRYLVKRTGEKVFLECVQDMDHENMFWYRQDPGLGLRLIYFSYDVKMKEKGDIPEGYSVSREKKERFSLILESASTNQTSMYLCASSPLSGYNEQFFGPGTRLTVL.